Below are 27 T cell receptor beta chains sequenced from a single sample in a study of T cells after yellow fever vaccination. Each CDR3 protein is one row after TCRdb ran MiXCR on the 5' RACE reads. The table has around 550,000 distinct CDR3 sequences, around 21% seen once; the top ten hold 14%. Sequenced material: PBMCs, taken 15 days after the yellow fever booster vaccination. The source is a man aged 25-45 years who received the YFV17D yellow fever vaccine.

The V and J genes are TRBV28 and TRBJ2-7, with D tentatively TRBD1 (5 bases). CDR1 MDHEN and CDR2 SYDVKM come from the germline V gene. Trimming shortened V by 3 bases and J by 0 bases, and 12 bases separated the two germline ends. The CDR3 is 15 residues long. CDR3 coding DNA: TGTGCCAGCAGTTTCAGGGCTCATAGCTCCTACGAGCAGTACTTC. Translating it yields CASSFRAHSSYEQYF. The entire variable domain, with the rest obtained from reference TRBV28 and TRBJ2-7, is as follows: DVKVTQSSRYLVKRTGEKVFLECVQDMDHENMFWYRQDPGLGLRLIYFSYDVKMKEKGDIPEGYSVSREKKERFSLILESASTNQTSMYLCASSFRAHSSYEQYFGPGTRLTVT.

The table lists this clonotype with a count of one. V and J are TRBV4-3 and TRBJ2-7; either TRBD1 or TRBD2 may fit D (6 bases each). Trimming cost V 4 bases and J 4 bases, with 23 bases left between them. The germline CDR1 and CDR2 sequences are LGHNA and YSLEER. CDR3 length: 17 amino acids. CDR3 coding DNA: TGCGCCAGCAGCCTCCAGGGAGAAGCGGGCAGGGGATACGAGCAGTACTTC. Residues: CASSLQGEAGRGYEQYF.

In DNA form, the CDR3 reads TGTGCCATCTTCCCTAGCGGTTACAATGAGCAGTTCTTC. Encoded protein: CAIFPSGYNEQFF. This sequence joins TRBV10-3 and TRBJ2-1, with 7 bases matching TRBD2. J gave up 4 bases and V 8 bases, and 5 bases lay outside the gene matches. Germline values: CDR1 ENHRY, CDR2 SYGVKD. The CDR3 has 13 residues.

V usage is TRBV7-2 and J usage is TRBJ1-4; D remains unclear. V lost 4 bases, J lost 0 bases, and 9 bases lay in between. The germline CDR1 and CDR2 sequences are SGHTA and FQGNSA. The CDR3 is made up of 15 amino acids. CDR3 sequence (DNA): TGTGCCAGCAGCTCGTGGCTTGCAACTAATGAAAAACTGTTTTTT. It yields the protein CASSSWLATNEKLFF.

The chain couples TRBV10-1 to TRBJ2-1; 7 positions match TRBD2. The V and J ends lost 5 bases and 4 bases, in that order; junction bases with no gene match: 11. Germline V CDR1 and CDR2: WNHNN, SYGVQD (reference sequence). This CDR3 has 16 residues. The CDR3: CASSPTSGKGYNEQFF. CDR3 nucleotide sequence: TGCGCCAGCAGTCCAACGAGCGGGAAAGGGTACAATGAGCAGTTCTTC.

V gene TRBV5-1 combines with J gene TRBJ2-2; 9 bases are shared with TRBD1. V dropped 4 bases and J dropped 5; count of bases not matched to a gene: 9. The CDR3 consists of 16 residues. From germline, CDR1 is SGHRS and CDR2 YFSETQ. The CDR3 is CASSTDRTGETGELFF. CDR3 nucleotides: TGCGCCAGCAGCACGGACCGGACAGGGGAAACCGGGGAGCTGTTTTTT.

The chain recombines TRBV7-9 with TRBJ2-1; 10 nucleotides agree with TRBD1. V gave up 4 bases and J gave up 15 bases; unmatched junction bases: 3. Per the germline V gene, CDR1 is SEHNR and CDR2 is FQNEAQ (reference sequence). This CDR3 is built from 11 residues. In DNA, the CDR3 is TGTGCCAGCAGCTCCGGACAGGGGGGGTTCTTC. It encodes CASSSGQGGFF.

This clonotype turned up a few times. The chain is built from TRBV5-1 and TRBJ1-1; TRBD1 matches at 11 bases. J lost 4 bases, V lost 0 bases, and 2 bases had no gene match. Germline lookup yields CDR1 SGHRS and CDR2 YFSETQ. CDR3 size: 15 residues. CDR3 nucleotide sequence: TGCGCCAGCAGCTTGGAGGGGACAGGGGGCACTGAAGCTTTCTTT. It specifies CASSLEGTGGTEAFF.

This clonotype occurred a few times. The CDR3 nucleotides read TGCGCCAGCAGCGCTACAGAGGGGGAGACCCAGTACTTC. Encoded protein: CASSATEGETQYF. J is TRBJ2-5 and V is TRBV10-1; D possibly uses TRBD1 or TRBD2 (5 bases each). Trimming removed 6 bases at V and 5 bases at J, with 13 bases between. CDR3 size: 13 residues. Looked up from germline, CDR1 is WNHNN and CDR2 is SYGVQD (reference sequence).

The J gene is TRBJ2-1, the V gene TRBV12-5; the D gene could be TRBD1 or TRBD2 (5 bases each). CDR1 is LGHNT, CDR2 FRNRAP, per germline. V lost 3 bases and J lost 2, with 14 bases in between. This CDR3 region has 16 residues. CDR3 nucleotides: TGTGCTAGTGGTTTCGTTTTTCGGGGCCCCTACAATGAGCAGTTCTTC. Translation: CASGFVFRGPYNEQFF.

The genes are TRBV28 and TRBJ2-1; 12 bases line up with TRBD2. Germline assignment: CDR1 MDHEN and CDR2 SYDVKM. This CDR3 has 15 amino acids. V lost 6 bases, J lost 5 bases, and 5 bases stayed unmatched. Written as DNA, the CDR3 is TGTGCCAGCAGACCCACTAGCGGGAGGCACAATGAGCAGTTCTTC. Translating gives CASRPTSGRHNEQFF.

This clonotype showed up just a few times. This chain connects TRBV10-3 to TRBJ2-7; 7 bases agree with TRBD2. This CDR3 contains 12 residues. Germline lookup yields CDR1 ENHRY and CDR2 SYGVKD. The V and J ends lost 8 bases and 5 bases, in that order; junction bases with no gene match: 6. Written as DNA, the CDR3 is TGTGCCATCGGTAGGGAGGGCAACGAGCAGTACTTC. Translation gives CAIGREGNEQYF.

The sample holds a few counts of this clonotype. V gene TRBV20-1 combines with J gene TRBJ2-3; either TRBD1 or TRBD2 may supply D (5 bases each). Looked up from germline, CDR1 is DFQATT and CDR2 is SNEGSKA (reference sequence). The ends were cut back, 7 bases at V and 0 bases at J, with 14 bases in the middle. The length of the CDR3 is 14 residues. In nucleotides, the CDR3 is TGCAGTGGTCATCCCGGGGCTAGCACAGATACGCAGTATTTT. This gives the protein CSGHPGASTDTQYF.

This CDR3 reads CASKAYGTEAFF. CDR3 nucleotide sequence: TGTGCCAGTAAGGCCTACGGCACTGAAGCTTTCTTT. V is TRBV19 and J is TRBJ1-1; D gene ambiguous. The CDR3 runs 12 residues. Trimming cost V 7 bases and J 4 bases, with 10 bases left between them. In germline, CDR1 is LNHDA, CDR2 SQIVND (reference sequence).

The table lists this clonotype with a few counts. The V gene is TRBV6-2 or TRBV6-3, the J gene TRBJ2-7; D gene unclear. Germline CDR1 reads MNHEY; CDR2 reads SVGEGT. The CDR3 is 13 amino acids. V lost 0 bases to trimming and J lost 6 bases, with 9 bases between them. The CDR3 sequence is CASSYSKPFEQYF. The CDR3 bases are TGTGCCAGCAGTTACTCGAAGCCATTCGAGCAGTACTTC.

This clonotype was picked up a small number of times. J is TRBJ2-1 and V is TRBV12-3 or TRBV12-4; D uncertain. This CDR3 comprises 15 residues. Trimming took 5 bases from V and 2 from J, leaving 13 bases between them. DNA for the CDR3: TGTGCCAGCAGTCCAGACTGGGGTACCTACAATGAGCAGTTCTTC. Protein product: CASSPDWGTYNEQFF.

This clonotype has more than one count but fewer than ten. The CDR3 spells CASSLWSGREEQYF. Written as DNA, the CDR3 is TGTGCCAGCAGCTTATGGTCAGGGAGAGAAGAGCAGTACTTC. This chain joins TRBV7-8 and TRBJ2-7; D assignment may be TRBD1 or TRBD2 (5 bases each). The V end was cut by 2 bases, the J end by 7 bases, with 15 bases between. Germline V lookup: CDR1 SGHVS, CDR2 FQNEAQ. The CDR3 covers 14 residues.

The rearrangement links TRBV5-1 to TRBJ2-2, with TRBD1 matching 10 bases. CDR3 length: 15 residues. After removal of 4 bases from V and 2 bases from J, the junction contained 2 bases not matched to a gene. The germline CDR1 and CDR2 sequences are SGHRS and YFSETQ. CDR3 nucleotides: TGCGCCAGCAGCCGACAGGGGGCAAACACCGGGGAGCTGTTTTTT. This encodes CASSRQGANTGELFF.

The V and J genes are TRBV7-8 and TRBJ2-7; the D is unclear. Between the trimmed V and J ends, which lost 0 bases and 0 bases, there was a span of 6 bases. This CDR3 is built from 14 residues. Germline CDR1 is SGHVS and CDR2 is FQNEAQ. The CDR3 loop reads CASSLAGHSYEQYF. The CDR3 DNA follows: TGTGCCAGCAGCTTAGCAGGGCACTCCTACGAGCAGTACTTC. Full variable domain (outside the CDR3, taken from reference TRBV7-8 and TRBJ2-7): GAGVSQSPRYKVAKRGQDVALRCDPISGHVSLFWYQQALGQGPEFLTYFQNEAQLDKSGLPSDRFFAERPEGSVSTLKIQRTQQEDSAVYLCASSLAGHSYEQYFGPGTRLTVT.

Only a few counts were recorded for this clonotype. The chain joins TRBV20-1 to TRBJ2-1; 8 bases are shared with TRBD1. V dropped 5 bases and J dropped 7; count of bases not matched to a gene: 10. Germline CDR1 is DFQATT and CDR2 is SNEGSKA (reference sequence). This CDR3 spans 14 amino acids. The CDR3 DNA follows: TGCAGTGCTTTTGACAGGGGAGCTTTGAATGAGCAGTTCTTC. It specifies CSAFDRGALNEQFF.

This sequence joins TRBV24-1 and TRBJ2-1; 9 bases map to TRBD1. The CDR3 is 16 amino acids. CDR1 is KGHDR, CDR2 SFDVKD, per germline. V trimming: 4 bases; J trimming: 7 bases; junction bases outside the gene matches: 10. CDR3 amino acids: CATSDLPGQGLNEQFF. Written as DNA, the CDR3 is TGTGCCACCAGTGACCTCCCCGGACAGGGGTTGAATGAGCAGTTCTTC.

This clonotype has a handful of counts. The CDR3 coding sequence is TGTGCCAGCGAGGTTGGGGCTTATGGCTACACCTTC. It codes for CASEVGAYGYTF. This chain uses TRBV7-9 with TRBJ1-2; perhaps TRBD1 as D (5 bases). This CDR3 comprises 12 residues. V was shortened by 8 bases and J by 5 bases, with 12 bases between the two germline ends. Looked up from germline, CDR1 is SEHNR and CDR2 is FQNEAQ (reference sequence).

The V and J genes are TRBV7-2 and TRBJ2-7; D may correspond to TRBD1 or TRBD2 (5 bases each). The CDR3 runs 17 residues. Trimming removed 2 bases from V and 2 bases from J, with 19 bases in between. Germline V gene sequence: CDR1 SGHTA, CDR2 FQGNSA. DNA of the CDR3: TGTGCCAGCAGCTTAACACCGGGACCTGCCTCCGCCTACGAGCAGTACTTC. This sequence encodes CASSLTPGPASAYEQYF.

The chain couples TRBV5-1 to TRBJ2-5; D not certain. The CDR3 runs to 14 residues. Germline CDR1 is SGHRS and CDR2 is YFSETQ. The ends were cut back, 4 bases at V and 1 base at J, with 11 bases in the middle. The CDR3 nucleotides read TGCGCCAGCAGCCCGCAGTCGGCCCAAGAGACCCAGTACTTC. This encodes CASSPQSAQETQYF.

The gene calls are TRBV21-1 and TRBJ2-3. TRBV21-1 is tagged as a pseudogene. The CDR3 runs to 13 residues. CDR3 region: CASSTQLPHTQYF. In DNA, the CDR3 is TGTGCCAGCAGCACCCAGCTCCCACATACGCAGTATTTT.

This clonotype has just a few counts. The V gene is TRBV7-9, the J gene TRBJ2-5; 9 bases map to TRBD2. Germline V lookup: CDR1 SEHNR, CDR2 FQNEAQ (reference sequence). CDR3 size: 15 residues. J lost 5 bases, V lost 7 bases, and 11 bases had no gene match. Here the CDR3 DNA reads TGTGCCAGCACCAAAAGCGGGGGGCCTCATGAGACCCAGTACTTC. Translating gives CASTKSGGPHETQYF. Full variable domain (remainder filled in from reference TRBV7-9 and TRBJ2-5): DTGVSQNPRHKITKRGQNVTFRCDPISEHNRLYWYRQTLGQGPEFLTYFQNEAQLEKSRLLSDRFSAERPKGSFSTLEIQRTEQGDSAMYLCASTKSGGPHETQYFGPGTRLLVL.

CDR3 bases: TGTGCCAGCAGCTACGAGACAGGGGGCTTCTACGAGCAGTACTTC. Translated: CASSYETGGFYEQYF. The genes are TRBV11-2 and TRBJ2-7; 10 bases are shared with TRBD1. This CDR3 spans 15 amino acids. The J segment lost 3 bases and the V segment lost 4 bases, leaving 6 bases of the junction unmatched. Per germline, CDR1 SGHAT and CDR2 FQNNGV.